These 30 T cell receptor beta chains came from one sample sequenced in a study of blood T cell repertoires in COVID-19. Sequencing used immunoSEQ multiplex PCR; TCRdb keeps in-frame clones, though not all of them. The table includes about 250,000 clones, roughly 90% detected once. The specimen was PBMCs or T cells enriched from blood (not recorded which). The receptors were sampled from a woman aged 45 to 65 who had recovered from COVID-19.

This chain uses TRBV19 with TRBJ1-2; 10 bases agree with TRBD1. Germline V lookup: CDR1 LNHDA, CDR2 SQIVND (reference sequence). V was pared by 6 bases and J by 8 bases, with 6 bases of the junction left unmatched. The CDR3 loop spans 13 amino acids. This CDR3 is CASSRQGAWGYTF. CDR3 nucleotides: TGTGCCAGTAGCAGACAGGGGGCTTGGGGCTACACCTTC.

This sequence joins TRBV19 and TRBJ1-5; weak D call: TRBD1 (5 bases). Trimming took off 6 bases at V and 3 bases at J, with 18 bases between the two ends. Germline CDR1 LNHDA, CDR2 SQIVND (reference sequence). This CDR3 contains 16 residues. The CDR3 nucleotides are TGTGCCAGTAGCCGAACGGGACTGACTTCCAATCAGCCCCAGCATTTT. It encodes CASSRTGLTSNQPQHF.

The chain employs TRBV7-6 and TRBJ1-1; D gene unclear. Trimming removed 3 bases from V and 5 bases from J, with 10 bases in between. The CDR3 loop spans 13 amino acids. The germline gives CDR1 SGHVS, CDR2 FNYEAQ. This chain's CDR3 is CASSLTSSTEAFF. In nucleotides, the CDR3 is TGTGCCAGCAGCTTGACATCGTCTACTGAAGCTTTCTTT. Supplemented by reference TRBV7-6 and TRBJ1-1, the full variable domain reads GAGVSQSPRYKVTKRGQDVALRCDPISGHVSLYWYRQALGQGPEFLTYFNYEAQQDKSGLPNDRFSAERPEGSISTLTIQRTEQRDSAMYRCASSLTSSTEAFFGQGTRLTVV.

This chain joins TRBV7-9 and TRBJ1-1; D is perhaps TRBD1 (6 bases). Trimming shortened V by 5 bases and J by 4 bases, and 17 bases separated the two germline ends. Germline lookup yields CDR1 SEHNR and CDR2 FQNEAQ (reference sequence). This CDR3 contains 15 residues. The CDR3 nucleotides are TGTGCCAGCAGCCCCAGGGCAACAGGGACCACTGAAGCTTTCTTT. This translates into CASSPRATGTTEAFF.

This clone was recorded only once. The chain links TRBV28 to TRBJ2-2; 11 positions match TRBD2. Per germline, CDR1 MDHEN and CDR2 SYDVKM. The CDR3 spans 15 residues. Losses at the gene ends were 7 bases for V and 6 bases for J; bases not matched to a gene: 7. The CDR3 region is CASKRDSGRAGELFF. CDR3 sequence (DNA): TGTGCCAGCAAGCGAGATAGCGGGAGGGCCGGGGAGCTGTTTTTT.

The chain carries TRBV5-1 and TRBJ1-1, with 8 positions matching TRBD1. The V gene end was trimmed by 4 bases and the J gene end by 0 bases; junction bases not matched to a gene: 5. CDR3 length equals 15 residues. Germline CDR1 and CDR2: SGHRS and YFSETQ. The CDR3 region is CASSDPGQVNTEAFF. In nucleotides, the CDR3 is TGCGCCAGCAGCGATCCGGGACAGGTGAACACTGAAGCTTTCTTT.

The J gene is TRBJ2-1, the V gene TRBV4-1, with 16 bases that match TRBD2. CDR3 length equals 20 residues. The ends lost 8 bases at V and 0 bases at J; junction bases unmatched: 13. Germline V gene sequence: CDR1 MGHRA, CDR2 YSYEKL. The CDR3 sequence: CASGSLSGTSGRGSYNEQFF. The CDR3 DNA sequence: TGCGCCAGCGGGTCCCTATCCGGGACTAGCGGGAGGGGCTCCTACAATGAGCAGTTCTTC.

J is TRBJ1-4 and V is TRBV20-1, with D possibly TRBD1 on 5 matching bases. The CDR3 is 15 residues long. Trimming took 3 bases from V and 5 from J, leaving 16 bases between them. CDR1 DFQATT and CDR2 SNEGSKA come from the germline V gene (reference sequence). The CDR3 region has the DNA TGCAGTGCTAGTGAACCAGGGCCCCGAAATGAAAAACTGTTTTTT. Amino acid sequence: CSASEPGPRNEKLFF.

The chain combines TRBV4-3 with TRBJ2-7; tentatively, D is TRBD2 (5 bases). V was cut by 0 bases and J by 4 bases, with 19 bases left in between. The CDR3 consists of 17 residues. Germline CDR1 is LGHNA and CDR2 is YSLEER. The CDR3 spells CASSQDTGLKSSYEQYF. The CDR3 DNA is TGCGCCAGCAGCCAAGATACCGGACTTAAATCCTCTTACGAGCAGTACTTC.

V and J are TRBV19 and TRBJ2-1, with 10 bases that match TRBD1. Trimming removed 9 bases from V and 6 bases from J; junction bases left unmatched: 11. Germline CDR1 and CDR2: LNHDA and SQIVND (reference sequence). This CDR3 is built from 15 residues. CDR3 residues: CASNRQGAPSNEQFF. For the CDR3, the DNA is TGTGCCAGCAATAGACAGGGGGCGCCGTCCAATGAGCAGTTCTTC.

The V gene is TRBV4-3, the J gene TRBJ2-3; a weak D match, TRBD2 (6 bases). The CDR3 is made up of 17 amino acids. V gave up 0 bases and J gave up 4 bases, with 17 bases separating them. CDR1 and CDR2 (germline): LGHNA, YSLEER. Here the CDR3 DNA reads TGCGCCAGCAGCCAAGAGTTTTCCGTGACTAGGGCAGATACGCAGTATTTT. Protein: CASSQEFSVTRADTQYF.

This sequence joins TRBV5-1 and TRBJ2-7; 8 nucleotides agree with TRBD2. V shed 4 bases, J shed 5 bases, and the junction held 8 bases outside the gene matches. This CDR3 has 14 amino acids. Germline loops: CDR1 SGHRS, CDR2 YFSETQ. The CDR3 coding sequence is TGCGCCAGCAGCCCGGTAGCGGGATTCCACGAGCAGTACTTC. Translating it yields CASSPVAGFHEQYF.

The chain links TRBV5-1 to TRBJ2-3; D gene ambiguous. Germline CDR1 SGHRS, CDR2 YFSETQ. The CDR3 has 14 residues. Trimming shortened V by 0 bases and J by 8 bases, and 13 bases separated the two germline ends. CDR3 DNA sequence: TGCGCCAGCAGCTTGGGTCTAGAGATCGGTACGCAGTATTTT. This gives the protein CASSLGLEIGTQYF.

This clone was counted between two and nine times. The chain combines TRBV3-1 (or the pseudogene TRBV3-2) with TRBJ1-3, with D hard to call. The germline gives CDR1 LGHDT, CDR2 YNNKEL (reference sequence). The V end was cut by 1 base, the J end by 7 bases, with 5 bases between. The CDR3 has 12 amino acids. The CDR3 is CASSQAQNTIYF. DNA for the CDR3: TGTGCCAGCAGCCAAGCACAGAACACCATATATTTT.

This clone appeared once. The chain joins TRBV6-4 to TRBJ2-7; D perhaps matches TRBD2 (6 bases). Trimming cost V 6 bases and J 4 bases, with 31 bases left between them. This CDR3 comprises 19 residues. The germline CDR1 and CDR2 sequences are MRHNA and SNTAGT. CDR3 DNA: TGTGCCAGCAGGATCACTACGGATGCGGCTGTTCGGGGGATGTACGAGCAGTACTTC. It translates to CASRITTDAAVRGMYEQYF.

The V gene is TRBV6-5, the J gene TRBJ2-2; TRBD1 matches at 8 bases. CDR1 is MNHEY, CDR2 SVGAGI, per germline. This CDR3 is 15 amino acids long. The ends lost 11 bases at V and 5 bases at J; junction bases unmatched: 13. The CDR3 DNA follows: TGTGCCGGAGAATCGACAGGGGCTGGAACCGGGGAGCTGTTTTTT. Protein product: CAGESTGAGTGELFF.

This clone was seen repeatedly, ten times or more. The rearrangement links TRBV7-9 to TRBJ2-1; the D is unclear. Trimming took 5 bases from V and 8 from J, leaving 25 bases between them. This CDR3 spans 17 amino acids. Germline V lookup: CDR1 SEHNR, CDR2 FQNEAQ (reference sequence). In DNA, the CDR3 is TGTGCCAGCAGCGTGATCGCCCTAAAGCACCAAGATGATGAGCAGTTCTTC. Its translation is CASSVIALKHQDDEQFF.

The CDR3 DNA reads TGTGCCAGCACCCTAGGACTATCGGGACAGGACACTGAAGCTTTCTTT. Translated: CASTLGLSGQDTEAFF. The chain couples TRBV28 to TRBJ1-1, with TRBD1 matching 8 bases. With 7 bases clipped from V and 3 bases from J, the junction kept 13 bases outside the gene matches. Germline V lookup: CDR1 MDHEN, CDR2 SYDVKM. This CDR3 is built from 16 residues.

The chain links TRBV6-5 to TRBJ1-1; D possibly corresponds to TRBD1 (6 bases). The CDR3 spans 14 residues. Per germline, CDR1 MNHEY and CDR2 SVGAGI. V dropped 2 bases and J dropped 8 bases, with 15 bases sitting between them. In DNA, the CDR3 is TGTGCCAGCAGTTACCGACGGGGGGCTCGGGAAGCTTTCTTT. Protein product: CASSYRRGAREAFF.

The rearrangement joins TRBV11-2 to TRBJ1-2, with D perhaps TRBD1 (6 bases). With 2 bases removed from V and 0 bases from J, the gap between germline ends came to 13 bases. The germline gives CDR1 SGHAT, CDR2 FQNNGV. The CDR3 extends over 16 amino acids. The CDR3 loop reads CASSLRQDVTNYGYTF. DNA for the CDR3: TGTGCCAGCAGCTTAAGACAGGACGTTACTAACTATGGCTACACCTTC.

V is TRBV4-2 and J is TRBJ2-2; 7 bases fit TRBD2. J was trimmed by 1 base and V by 0 bases; bases with no gene match: 11. Germline-derived CDR1 and CDR2 are LGHNA and YNFKEQ. This CDR3 comprises 19 residues. The CDR3 is CASSQDFPGTNMNTGELFF. CDR3 coding DNA: TGTGCCAGCAGCCAAGATTTTCCCGGGACTAACATGAACACCGGGGAGCTGTTTTTT.

This chain uses TRBV9 with TRBJ2-7; possibly TRBD2 for D (6 bases). CDR1 SGDLS and CDR2 YYNGEE come from the germline V gene. CDR3 length: 15 residues. V was cut by 0 bases and J by 0 bases, with 10 bases left in between. The CDR3 region is CASSVDIGSSYEQYF. CDR3 coding DNA: TGTGCCAGCAGCGTAGATATCGGGAGCTCCTACGAGCAGTACTTC.

The chain links TRBV24-1 to TRBJ1-5; tentative D call: TRBD1 (5 bases). Deletions cut 6 bases from V and 2 bases from J, with 7 bases between. In germline, CDR1 is KGHDR, CDR2 SFDVKD. The CDR3 sequence is 13 residues long. Here the CDR3 reads CATSKTGNQPQHF. CDR3 nucleotides: TGTGCCACCAGTAAGACAGGCAATCAGCCCCAGCATTTT.

The chain links TRBV6-5 to TRBJ1-3, with 9 bases identical to TRBD1. The germline V gene has CDR1 MNHEY and CDR2 SVGAGI. Trimming removed 7 bases from V and 3 bases from J; junction bases left unmatched: 4. This CDR3 is built from 14 residues. CDR3 in amino acids: CASTLTGGGNTIYF. The DNA for the CDR3 is TGTGCCAGCACCCTGACAGGGGGTGGAAACACCATATATTTT.

The chain has TRBV9 and TRBJ2-2; 7 bases agree with TRBD1. V trimming: 1 base; J trimming: 4 bases; junction bases outside the gene matches: 7. This CDR3 has 16 amino acids. Germline CDR1 is SGDLS and CDR2 is YYNGEE. The CDR3 coding sequence is TGTGCCAGCAGCGTACGAACAGGGGCAACCACCGGGGAGCTGTTTTTT. Translation: CASSVRTGATTGELFF. The complete variable domain, with remaining parts taken from reference TRBV9 and TRBJ2-2, reads DSGVTQTPKHLITATGQRVTLRCSPRSGDLSVYWYQQSLDQGLQFLIQYYNGEERAKGNILERFSAQQFPDLHSELNLSSLELGDSALYFCASSVRTGATTGELFFGEGSRLTVL.

The chain uses TRBV27 and TRBJ1-4; 7 positions match TRBD1. The germline V gene has CDR1 MNHEY and CDR2 SMNVEV (reference sequence). Trimming at V came to 6 bases and at J to 4 bases, leaving 8 bases not matched to a gene. The CDR3 length is 15 residues. DNA of the CDR3: TGTGCCAGCAGCCTAGGGGGCAGATATAATGAAAAACTGTTTTTT. This sequence encodes CASSLGGRYNEKLFF.

As concerns this clone: Other nucleotide sequences from this sample produce the same CDR3. V gene TRBV6-5 combines with J gene TRBJ1-5, with 8 bases aligning to TRBD1. V lost 4 bases, J lost 3 bases, and 5 bases stayed unmatched. The CDR3 totals 15 residues. Germline CDR1 MNHEY, CDR2 SVGAGI. The CDR3 sequence: CASSSGQGTNQPQHF. The CDR3 DNA is TGTGCCAGCAGTTCTGGACAGGGAACCAATCAGCCCCAGCATTTT.

CDR3 DNA sequence: TGTGCCAGCAAAACCCGACAGGGGGCGCTGGAGACCCAGTACTTC. Amino acid sequence: CASKTRQGALETQYF. This chain links TRBV28 with TRBJ2-5; 10 bases fit TRBD1. Looked up from germline, CDR1 is MDHEN and CDR2 is SYDVKM. The CDR3 totals 15 residues. Trimming at V came to 7 bases and at J to 5 bases, leaving 10 bases not matched to a gene.

This chain connects TRBV4-1 to TRBJ1-1; weak D call: TRBD1 (5 bases). V was cut by 1 base and J by 4 bases, with 22 bases left in between. Germline CDR1 is MGHRA and CDR2 is YSYEKL. This CDR3 has 18 residues. The chain's CDR3 is CASSQVPHFGGSGTEAFF. CDR3 DNA sequence: TGCGCCAGCAGCCAAGTACCACATTTCGGGGGTAGCGGCACTGAAGCTTTCTTT.

J is TRBJ1-4 and V is TRBV7-8; 12 bases are shared with TRBD1. Losses at the gene ends were 6 bases for V and 7 bases for J; bases not matched to a gene: 6. The CDR3 consists of 15 residues. Germline V CDR1 and CDR2: SGHVS, FQNEAQ. The CDR3 DNA reads as TGTGCCAGCAGGGCCGGGACAGGGGGCGGTGAAAAACTGTTTTTT. As protein: CASRAGTGGGEKLFF.